This TCR beta chain came from a study of blood T cell repertoires in COVID-19 (dated by TCRdb to about 2020). About the study as a whole: Samples covering the acute and convalescent phases of COVID-19 were provided by collaborators in the United States, Italy and Spain. The material from the prospective study consisted of cDNA or gDNA derived from T cells, B-cell-depleted T cells, or PBMCs. Deeply sampled blood TCRbeta repertoires from subjects exposed to, actively infected with, or recovered from COVID-19 were included in the dataset. A freely available public database, intended as a resource for researchers studying the immune response to SARS-CoV-2, is where the repertoires were released. Samples were obtained from the ongoing ImmuneRACE study (first 160 participants) and from over 1,000 subjects provided by 6 global collaborators. Sample metadata almost always included a de-identified subject ID, COVID-19 status, age in years and sex. Where available, HLA class I and class II types were taken from metadata supplied by the sample provider and were not determined by assay-based typing. General findings and caveats noted by the study authors: How much clinical and demographic metadata was included differed by source and by participant, and the metadata was provided uncurated.

The junction carries 9 bases between V and J, which are trimmed by 3 bases and 4 bases respectively. Measured from the cysteine to the phenylalanine, the CDR3 is 13 residues long. CDR3 DNA only is kept here, 39 bases in frame from base 1. In regard to this clone: The antigen this receptor binds is unknown. Per-base quality was not reported, and no clone a single base away is much larger than it.

TCRbeta CDR3 regions were amplified from genomic DNA by means of the immunoSEQ Assay, a bias-controlled multiplex PCR. The original pipeline was this. The number of nucleated cells in each sample was estimated by amplification of reference gene primers within the assay. To quantify the absolute abundance of each unique TCRbeta CDR3 rearrangement, sequence reads were collapsed and filtered. For each sample, productive Simpson clonality was calculated as the square root of Simpson's diversity index across productive rearrangements. TCRdb carries this immuneACCESS record with in-frame sequences only. Its versions omit some clonotypes, under half of them owing to an unresolved V gene in the studies checked, with the rest unexplained. V, J and clone size reflect that table, while D and trimming were determined from the DNA. The sample contains about 160,000 clones, about 74% of them found a single time. The ten largest clones capture approximately 8% of the sample.

The collaborating institutions used their own protocols to collect whole blood in K2EDTA tubes. For TCRbeta analysis, collaborators shipped samples in one of three forms: frozen whole blood, isolated PBMCs, or DNA extracted from either of those sample types. The sequence is built from TRBV12-3 or TRBV12-4 and TRBJ1-2; TRBD1 could be the D gene, as 5 bases match. This TCR derives from a man in his sixties with acute or convalescent COVID-19. The sample taken for sequencing was peripheral blood. The CDR3 corresponds to CASSLGLAYGYTF. The DNA sequence is given as TGTGCCAGCAGTTTGGGGCTCGCCTATGGCTACACCTTC.